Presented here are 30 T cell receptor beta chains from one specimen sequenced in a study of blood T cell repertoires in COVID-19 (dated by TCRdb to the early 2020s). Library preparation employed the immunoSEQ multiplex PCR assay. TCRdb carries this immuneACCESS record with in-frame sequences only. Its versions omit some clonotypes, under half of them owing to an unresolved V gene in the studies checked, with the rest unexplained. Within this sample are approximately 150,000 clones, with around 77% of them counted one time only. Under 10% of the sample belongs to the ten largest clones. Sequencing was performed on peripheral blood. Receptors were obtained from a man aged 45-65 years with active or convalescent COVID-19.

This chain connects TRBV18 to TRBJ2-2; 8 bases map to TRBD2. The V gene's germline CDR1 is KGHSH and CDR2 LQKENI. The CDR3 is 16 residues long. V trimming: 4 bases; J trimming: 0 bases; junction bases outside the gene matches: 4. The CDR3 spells CASSQTSAANTGELFF. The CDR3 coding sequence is TGTGCCAGCTCACAGACTAGCGCCGCGAACACCGGGGAGCTGTTTTTT.

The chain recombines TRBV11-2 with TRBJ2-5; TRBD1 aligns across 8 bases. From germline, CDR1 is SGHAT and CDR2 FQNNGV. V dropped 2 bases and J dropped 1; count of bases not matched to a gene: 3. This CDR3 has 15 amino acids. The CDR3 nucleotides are TGTGCCAGCAGCTTAAACAGGGGGGTCCAAGAGACCCAGTACTTC. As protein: CASSLNRGVQETQYF.

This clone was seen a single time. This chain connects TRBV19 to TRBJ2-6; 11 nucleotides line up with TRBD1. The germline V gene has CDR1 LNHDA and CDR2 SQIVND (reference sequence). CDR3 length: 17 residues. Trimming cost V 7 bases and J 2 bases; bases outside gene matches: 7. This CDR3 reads CASNLRDRGTGANVLTF. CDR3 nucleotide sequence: TGTGCCAGTAACCTCCGGGACAGGGGGACTGGGGCCAACGTCCTGACTTTC.

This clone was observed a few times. DNA for the CDR3: TGTGCCAGTAGTCTCTTGACAGGGTCCTATGGCTACACCTTC. Its translation: CASSLLTGSYGYTF. V is TRBV19 and J is TRBJ1-2, with 7 bases aligning to TRBD1. V lost 5 bases to trimming and J lost 4 bases; unmatched junction nucleotides: 7. The CDR3 has 14 amino acids. Germline V gene data show CDR1 as LNHDA and CDR2 as SQIVND (reference sequence).

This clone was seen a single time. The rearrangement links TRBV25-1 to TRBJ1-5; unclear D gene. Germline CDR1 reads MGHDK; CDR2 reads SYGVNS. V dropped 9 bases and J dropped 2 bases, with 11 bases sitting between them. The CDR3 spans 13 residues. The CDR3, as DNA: TGTGCCAGATCAGGCCGTCGCAATCAGCCCCAGCATTTT. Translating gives CARSGRRNQPQHF. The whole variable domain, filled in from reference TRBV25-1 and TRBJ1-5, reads EADIYQTPRYLVIGTGKKITLECSQTMGHDKMYWYQQDPGMELHLIHYSYGVNSTEKGDLSSESTVSRIRTEHFPLTLESARPSHTSQYLCARSGRRNQPQHFGDGTRLSIL.

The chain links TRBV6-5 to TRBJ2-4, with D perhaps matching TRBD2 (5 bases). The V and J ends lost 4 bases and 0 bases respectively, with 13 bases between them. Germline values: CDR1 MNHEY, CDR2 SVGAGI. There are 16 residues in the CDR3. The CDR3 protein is CASSSARVLAKNIQYF. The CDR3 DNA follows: TGTGCCAGCAGTTCCGCGAGGGTACTAGCCAAAAACATTCAGTACTTC.

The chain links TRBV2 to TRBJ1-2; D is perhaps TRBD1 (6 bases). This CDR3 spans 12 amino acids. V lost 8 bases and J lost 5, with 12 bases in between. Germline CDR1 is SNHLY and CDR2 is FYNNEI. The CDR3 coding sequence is TGTGCCAGCCAACAGGGCCTTTATGGCTACACCTTC. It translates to CASQQGLYGYTF.

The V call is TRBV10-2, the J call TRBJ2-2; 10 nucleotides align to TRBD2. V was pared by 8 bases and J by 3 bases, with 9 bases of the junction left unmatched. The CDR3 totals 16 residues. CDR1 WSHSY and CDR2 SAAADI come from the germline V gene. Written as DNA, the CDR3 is TGCGCCAGCCGTGTTTCACTAGCGGGATACACCGGGGAGCTGTTTTTT. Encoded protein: CASRVSLAGYTGELFF.

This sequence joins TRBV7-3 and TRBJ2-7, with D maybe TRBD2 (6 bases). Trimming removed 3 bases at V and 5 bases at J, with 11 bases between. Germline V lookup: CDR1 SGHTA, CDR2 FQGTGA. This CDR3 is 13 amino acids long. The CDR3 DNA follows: TGTGCCAGCAGCTTCGGGGGTTCAGACGAGCAGTACTTC. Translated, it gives CASSFGGSDEQYF.

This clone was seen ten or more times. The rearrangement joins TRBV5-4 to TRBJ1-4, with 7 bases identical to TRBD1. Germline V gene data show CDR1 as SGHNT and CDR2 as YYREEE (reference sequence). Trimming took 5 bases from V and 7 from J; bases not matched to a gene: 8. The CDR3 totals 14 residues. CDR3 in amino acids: CASSPGTVPEKLFF. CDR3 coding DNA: TGTGCCAGCAGTCCCGGGACAGTCCCTGAAAAACTGTTTTTT.

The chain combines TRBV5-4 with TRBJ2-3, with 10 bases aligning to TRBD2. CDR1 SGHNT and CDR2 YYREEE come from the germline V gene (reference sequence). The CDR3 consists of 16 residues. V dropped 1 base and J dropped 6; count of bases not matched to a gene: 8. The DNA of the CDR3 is TGTGCCAGCAGCTTGTGGTCTAGCGGGAGATTGGATACGCAGTATTTT. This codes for CASSLWSSGRLDTQYF.

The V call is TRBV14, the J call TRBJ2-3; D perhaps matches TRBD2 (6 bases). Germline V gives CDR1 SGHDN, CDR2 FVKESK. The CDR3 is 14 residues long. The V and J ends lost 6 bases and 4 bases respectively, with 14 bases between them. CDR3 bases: TGTGCCAGCAGTCGCAGACTAGTACCAGATACGCAGTATTTT. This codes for CASSRRLVPDTQYF.

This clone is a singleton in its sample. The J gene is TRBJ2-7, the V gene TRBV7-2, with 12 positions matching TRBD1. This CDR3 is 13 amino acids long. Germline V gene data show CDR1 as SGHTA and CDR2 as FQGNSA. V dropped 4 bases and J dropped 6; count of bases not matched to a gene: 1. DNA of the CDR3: TGTGCCAGCAGCTGGGACAGGGGGCGCGAGCAGTACTTC. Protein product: CASSWDRGREQYF.

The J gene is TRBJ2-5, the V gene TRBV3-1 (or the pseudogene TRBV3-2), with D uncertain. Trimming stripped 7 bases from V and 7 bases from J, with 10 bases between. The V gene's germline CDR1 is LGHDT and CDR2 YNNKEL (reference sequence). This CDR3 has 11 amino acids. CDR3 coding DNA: TGTGCCAGCACCCAGTCGGGGACCCAGTACTTC. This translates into CASTQSGTQYF.

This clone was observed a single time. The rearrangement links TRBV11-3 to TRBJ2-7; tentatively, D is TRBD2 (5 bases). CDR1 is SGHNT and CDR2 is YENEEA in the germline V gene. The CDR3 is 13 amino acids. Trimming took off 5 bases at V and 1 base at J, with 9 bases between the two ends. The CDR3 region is CASSHRGSYEQYF. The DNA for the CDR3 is TGTGCCAGCAGCCACCGCGGGTCCTACGAGCAGTACTTC.

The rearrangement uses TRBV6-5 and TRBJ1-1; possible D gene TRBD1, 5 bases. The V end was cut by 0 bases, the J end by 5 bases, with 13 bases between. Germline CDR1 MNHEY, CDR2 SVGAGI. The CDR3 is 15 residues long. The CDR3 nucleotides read TGTGCCAGCAGTTACTCGCCGGGGGTAAGGACTGAAGCTTTCTTT. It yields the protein CASSYSPGVRTEAFF.

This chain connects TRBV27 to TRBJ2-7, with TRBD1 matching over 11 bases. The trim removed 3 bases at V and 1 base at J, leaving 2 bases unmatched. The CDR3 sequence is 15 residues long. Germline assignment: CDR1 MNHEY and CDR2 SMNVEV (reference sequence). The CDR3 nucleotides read TGTGCCAGCAGTTTTTGGGACAGGGGGTCCTACGAGCAGTACTTC. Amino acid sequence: CASSFWDRGSYEQYF.

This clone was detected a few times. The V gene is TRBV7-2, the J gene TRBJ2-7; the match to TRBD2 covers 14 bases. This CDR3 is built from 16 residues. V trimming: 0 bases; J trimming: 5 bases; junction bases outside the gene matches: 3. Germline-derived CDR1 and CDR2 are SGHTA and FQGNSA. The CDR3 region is CASSLAGLAGVHEQYF. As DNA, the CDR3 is TGTGCCAGCAGCTTAGCGGGACTAGCGGGAGTCCACGAGCAGTACTTC. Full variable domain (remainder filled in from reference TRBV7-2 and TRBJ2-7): GAGVSQSPSNKVTEKGKDVELRCDPISGHTALYWYRQSLGQGLEFLIYFQGNSAPDKSGLPSDRFSAERTGGSVSTLTIQRTQQEDSAVYLCASSLAGLAGVHEQYFGPGTRLTVT.

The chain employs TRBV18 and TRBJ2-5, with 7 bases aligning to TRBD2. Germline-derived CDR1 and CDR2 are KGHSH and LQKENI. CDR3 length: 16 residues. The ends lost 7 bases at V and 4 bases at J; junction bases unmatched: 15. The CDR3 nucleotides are TGTGCCAGCTTCCCCGGTGTAGGCGGGGGAGGAGAGACCCAGTACTTC. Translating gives CASFPGVGGGGETQYF.

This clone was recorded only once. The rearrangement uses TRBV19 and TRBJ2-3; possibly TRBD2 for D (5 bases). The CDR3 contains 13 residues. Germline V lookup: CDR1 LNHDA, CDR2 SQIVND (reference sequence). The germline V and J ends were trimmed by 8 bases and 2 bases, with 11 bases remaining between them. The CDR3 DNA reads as TGTGCCAGTGAAGACTACCTCACAGATACGCAGTATTTT. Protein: CASEDYLTDTQYF.

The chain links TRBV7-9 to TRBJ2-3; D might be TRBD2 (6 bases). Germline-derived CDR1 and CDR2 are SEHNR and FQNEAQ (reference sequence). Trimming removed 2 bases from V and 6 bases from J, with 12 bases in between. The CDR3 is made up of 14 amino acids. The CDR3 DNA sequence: TGTGCCAGCAGCTTAACCGGGAGCGGGGATACGCAGTATTTT. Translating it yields CASSLTGSGDTQYF.

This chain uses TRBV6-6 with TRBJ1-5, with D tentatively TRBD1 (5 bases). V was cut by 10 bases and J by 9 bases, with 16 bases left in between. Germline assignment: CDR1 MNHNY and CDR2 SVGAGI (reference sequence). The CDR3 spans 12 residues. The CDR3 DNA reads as TGTGCCACCGTAGCAGGGAATGGGCCCCAGCATTTT. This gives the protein CATVAGNGPQHF.

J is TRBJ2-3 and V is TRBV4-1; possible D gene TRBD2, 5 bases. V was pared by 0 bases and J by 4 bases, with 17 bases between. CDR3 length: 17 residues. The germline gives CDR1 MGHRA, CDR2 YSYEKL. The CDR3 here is CASSQEWSGGSADTQYF. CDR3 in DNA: TGCGCCAGCAGCCAAGAGTGGTCAGGAGGTTCCGCAGATACGCAGTATTTT.

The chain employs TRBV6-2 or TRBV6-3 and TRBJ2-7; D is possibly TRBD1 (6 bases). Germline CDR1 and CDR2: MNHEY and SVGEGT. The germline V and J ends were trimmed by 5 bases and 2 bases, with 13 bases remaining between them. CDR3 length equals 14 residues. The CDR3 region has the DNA TGTGCCAGCAGTATACAGGGTCCCCCCTACGAGCAGTACTTC. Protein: CASSIQGPPYEQYF.

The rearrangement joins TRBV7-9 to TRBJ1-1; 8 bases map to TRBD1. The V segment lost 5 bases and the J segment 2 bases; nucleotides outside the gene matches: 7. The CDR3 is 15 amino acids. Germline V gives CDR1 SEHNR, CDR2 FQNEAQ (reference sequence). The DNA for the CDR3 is TGTGCCAGCAGCCCGGACAGGGACACAAACACTGAAGCTTTCTTT. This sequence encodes CASSPDRDTNTEAFF.

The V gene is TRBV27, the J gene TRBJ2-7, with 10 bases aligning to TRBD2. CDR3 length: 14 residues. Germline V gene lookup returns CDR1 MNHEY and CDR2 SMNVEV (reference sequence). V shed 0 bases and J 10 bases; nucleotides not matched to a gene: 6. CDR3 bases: TGTGCCAGCAGTTTATCGGGGGGACTAGCGTCCCAGTACTTC. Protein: CASSLSGGLASQYF.

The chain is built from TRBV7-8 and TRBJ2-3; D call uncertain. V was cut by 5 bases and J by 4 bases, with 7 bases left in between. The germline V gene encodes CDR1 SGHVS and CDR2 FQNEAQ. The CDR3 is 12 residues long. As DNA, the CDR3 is TGTGCCAGCAGCCCCTTCGCAGATACGCAGTATTTT. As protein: CASSPFADTQYF.

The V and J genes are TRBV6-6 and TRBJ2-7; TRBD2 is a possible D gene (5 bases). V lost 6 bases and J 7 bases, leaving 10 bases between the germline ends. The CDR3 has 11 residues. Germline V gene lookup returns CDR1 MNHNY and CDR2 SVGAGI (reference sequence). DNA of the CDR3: TGTGCCAGCAGCCGGAGAGGGGAGCAGTACTTC. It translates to CASSRRGEQYF.

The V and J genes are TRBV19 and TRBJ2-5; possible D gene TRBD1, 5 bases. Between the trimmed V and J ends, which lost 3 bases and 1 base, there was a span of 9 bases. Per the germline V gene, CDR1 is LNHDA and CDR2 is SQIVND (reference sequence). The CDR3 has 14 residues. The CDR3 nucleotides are TGTGCCAGTAGTATGCAGGGATCCCAAGAGACCCAGTACTTC. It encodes CASSMQGSQETQYF.

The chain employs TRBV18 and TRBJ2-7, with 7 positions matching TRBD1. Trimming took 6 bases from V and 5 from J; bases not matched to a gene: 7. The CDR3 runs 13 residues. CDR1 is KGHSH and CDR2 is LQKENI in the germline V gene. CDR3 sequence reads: CASSRQGLNEQYF. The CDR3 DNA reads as TGTGCCAGCTCGAGACAGGGTCTCAACGAGCAGTACTTC.